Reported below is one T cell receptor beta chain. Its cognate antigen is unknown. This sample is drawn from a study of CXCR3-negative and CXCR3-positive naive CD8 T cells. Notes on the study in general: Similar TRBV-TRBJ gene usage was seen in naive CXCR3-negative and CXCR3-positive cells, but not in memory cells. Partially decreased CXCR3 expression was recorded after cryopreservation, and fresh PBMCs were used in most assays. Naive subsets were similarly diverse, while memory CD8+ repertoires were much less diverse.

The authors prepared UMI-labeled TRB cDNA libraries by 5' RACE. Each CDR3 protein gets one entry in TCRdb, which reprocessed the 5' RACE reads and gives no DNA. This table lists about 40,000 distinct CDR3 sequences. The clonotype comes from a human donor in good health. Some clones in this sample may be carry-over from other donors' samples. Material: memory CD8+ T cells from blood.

The chain's CDR3 is CASSQQGVNTEAFF. The chain joins TRBV18 to TRBJ1-1; TCRdb calls TRBD1, which cannot be checked without DNA. The CDR3 has 14 amino acids. CDR1 KGHSH and CDR2 LQKENI come from the germline V gene.